This T cell receptor beta chain was found in a study of T cell repertoires in cytomegalovirus infection (dated by TCRdb to about 2019). As for the study more broadly: Recently identified HLA-C-restricted CMV epitopes, whose presentation resists viral immunomodulation, were targeted by peptide stimulations together with well-studied HLA-B-restricted epitopes. The HLA type of each donor mattered for the analysis, because public TCR beta signatures pointed to carriage of CMV infection along with the matching HLA type. Study-wide findings and limitations: The ex vivo response was dominated by HLA-C-restricted CMV-specific TCR beta clonotypes, and the single most frequent clonotype in two of eight donors was supplied by these HLA-C-restricted clonotypes. In both this cohort and an independent roughly 360-donor cohort, the cumulative frequency of public TCR beta family members distinguished carriers of CMV infection plus the relevant HLA type.

Sequencing was carried out with an Illumina HiSeq 1500. Using fastp at Q25 and MiXCR, TCRdb reprocessed the public reads and kept productive beta chains. Each CDR3 protein appears once, grouped with its most common genes and DNA. This sample holds 450,000 to 600,000 distinct CDR3 sequences; about two fifths were observed only once. The top ten clones comprise approximately 40% of the sample. There are a few counts of this clonotype. Its antigen has not been determined. No much larger clonotype is one base removed from it; base qualities were not supplied. The germline V gene yields SGHTA for CDR1 and FQGNSA for CDR2. The CDR3 goes from the cysteine to the phenylalanine over 15 residues. CDR3 DNA only is kept here, 45 bases in frame from base 1. Here V drops 0 bases and J drops 6 bases, and the junction holds 4 bases not matched to any gene. This specimen's treatment or condition label, interpreted: in vitro stimulation with specific CMV peptide epitopes to enrich CMV-specific T cells.

This sequence uses TRBV7-2 and TRBJ2-1; 8 bases in the junction line up with TRBD2. This TCR derives from a human donor in good health (CMV status not recorded). Some clones in this sample may be carry-over from other donors' samples. This specimen was cultured PBMCs, taken from culture after CMV antigen stimulation. The bases read TGTGCCAGCAGCTTAGCCCTAGCGGGTTTCAATGAGCAGTTCTTC. This gives the protein CASSLALAGFNEQFF. The variable domain in full, with residues beyond the CDR3 obtained from the reference TRBV7-2 and TRBJ2-1 genes, is GAGVSQSPSNKVTEKGKDVELRCDPISGHTALYWYRQSLGQGLEFLIYFQGNSAPDKSGLPSDRFSAERTGGSVSTLTIQRTQQEDSAVYLCASSLALAGFNEQFFGPGTRLTVL.